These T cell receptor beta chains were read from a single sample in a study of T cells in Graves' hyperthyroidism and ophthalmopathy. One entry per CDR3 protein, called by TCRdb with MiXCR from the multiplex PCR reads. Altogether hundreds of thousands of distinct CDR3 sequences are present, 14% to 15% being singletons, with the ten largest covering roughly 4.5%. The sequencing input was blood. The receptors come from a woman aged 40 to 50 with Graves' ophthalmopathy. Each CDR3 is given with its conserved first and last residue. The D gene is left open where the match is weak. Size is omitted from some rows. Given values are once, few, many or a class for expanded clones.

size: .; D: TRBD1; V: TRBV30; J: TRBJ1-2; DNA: TGTGCCTGGAGTGTACGGGACAGGATGAACTATGGCTACACCTTC; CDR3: CAWSVRDRMNYGYTF
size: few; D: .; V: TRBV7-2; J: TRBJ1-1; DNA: TGTGCCAGCAGCTTAGTATCGGGGGGGAACACTGAAGCTTTCTTT; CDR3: CASSLVSGGNTEAFF
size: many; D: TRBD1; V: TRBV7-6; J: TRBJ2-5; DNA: TGTGCCAGCAGCACACGCGGGCCAGGGGGCCTAGGAGAGACCCAGTACTTC; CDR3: CASSTRGPGGLGETQYF
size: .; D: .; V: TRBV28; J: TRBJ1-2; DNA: TGTGCCATCTCAGCCCCGCGTGGCTACACCTTC; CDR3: CAISAPRGYTF
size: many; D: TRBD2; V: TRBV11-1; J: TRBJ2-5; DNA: TGTGCCAGCACTAGCGGGAGTTATCATCAAGAGACCCAGTACTTC; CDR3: CASTSGSYHQETQYF
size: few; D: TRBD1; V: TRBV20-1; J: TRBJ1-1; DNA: TGCAGTGCTAGAGACAGGGGGTATAAGAACACTGAAGCTTTCTTT; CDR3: CSARDRGYKNTEAFF
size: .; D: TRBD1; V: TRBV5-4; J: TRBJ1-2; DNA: TGTGCCAGCAGCTTGGACACAGGGGGCTCTTCTAGGATTAACTATGGCTACACCTTC; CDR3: CASSLDTGGSSRINYGYTF
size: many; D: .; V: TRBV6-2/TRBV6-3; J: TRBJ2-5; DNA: TGTGCCAGCAGTATGGGACTGAAAGAGACCCAGTACTTC; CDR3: CASSMGLKETQYF
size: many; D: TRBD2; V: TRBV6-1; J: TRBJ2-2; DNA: TGTGCCAGCAGGGGACGTCGCGGGAGGAACACCGGGGAGCTGTTTTTT; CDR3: CASRGRRGRNTGELFF
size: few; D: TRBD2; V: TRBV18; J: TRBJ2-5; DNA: TGTGCCAGCTCTCGGACTAGCGGGAGTTCAGAGACCCAGTACTTC; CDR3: CASSRTSGSSETQYF
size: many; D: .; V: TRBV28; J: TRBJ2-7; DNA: TGTGCCAGCAGTTTGAGGGGCGACGAGCAGTACTTC; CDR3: CASSLRGDEQYF
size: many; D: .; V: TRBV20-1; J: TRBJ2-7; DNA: TGCAGTGCTAAGAGACATGTAGCCCCCTACGAGCAGTACTTC; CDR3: CSAKRHVAPYEQYF
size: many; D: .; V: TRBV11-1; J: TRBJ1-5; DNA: TGTGCCAGCAGCTTAATTGGGGTACAAACTAGCAATCAGCCCCAGCATTTT; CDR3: CASSLIGVQTSNQPQHF
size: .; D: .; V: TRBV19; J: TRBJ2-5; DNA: TGTGCCAGCAATCGGCAAGAGACCCGGTACTTC; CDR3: CASNRQETRYF
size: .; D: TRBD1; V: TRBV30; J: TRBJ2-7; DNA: TGTGCCTGGAGTCCCGCGGACAGGCACGAGCAGTACTTC; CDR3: CAWSPADRHEQYF